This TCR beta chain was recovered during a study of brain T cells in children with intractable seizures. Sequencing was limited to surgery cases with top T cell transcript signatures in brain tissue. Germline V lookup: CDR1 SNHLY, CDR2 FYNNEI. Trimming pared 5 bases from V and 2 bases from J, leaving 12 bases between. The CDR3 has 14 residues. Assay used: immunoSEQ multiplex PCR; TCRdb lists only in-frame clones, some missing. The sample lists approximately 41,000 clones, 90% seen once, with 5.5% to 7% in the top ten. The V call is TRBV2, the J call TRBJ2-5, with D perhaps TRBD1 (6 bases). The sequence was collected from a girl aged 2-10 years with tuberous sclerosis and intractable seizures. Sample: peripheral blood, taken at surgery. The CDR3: CASSRQDLQETQYF. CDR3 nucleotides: TGTGCCAGCAGTCGACAGGATCTACAAGAGACCCAGTACTTC.